The following is a T cell receptor (beta chain) sequence with its context. The antigen remains undetermined. These data come from a study of cytomegalovirus exposure and HLA in healthy donors. Study-wide results and caveats: In a later analysis, a genetic analysis reported fewer productive-TCR N-insertions in an Asian-associated ancestry cluster than the cohort average. The study put 150 to 200 TCR beta chains on its list as cytomegalovirus-associated. The likely explanation for a cluster of highly shared sequence variants was sequencing artifact. The authors later linked a missense DCLRE1C variant to TCR beta V- and J-gene trimming.

The PCR contained 60 Vbeta and 13 Jbeta primers. This table comes from immunoSEQ multiplex PCR, and its TCRdb copy is limited to in-frame clones, with some not included. The sample carries approximately 74,000 clones, roughly 78% recorded once. Deletions cut 0 bases from V and 9 bases from J, with 9 bases between. CDR3 size: 13 residues. Germline V gene sequence: CDR1 MNHEY, CDR2 SMNVEV (reference sequence). The chain uses TRBV27 and TRBJ1-5; D not certain. This TCR was recovered from a man aged 35-49 years in good health and CMV-seronegative. Sequenced material: PBMCs. CDR3 bases: TGTGCCAGCAGTTTATCGGTGGCCGCGCCCCAGCATTTT. It specifies CASSLSVAAPQHF.